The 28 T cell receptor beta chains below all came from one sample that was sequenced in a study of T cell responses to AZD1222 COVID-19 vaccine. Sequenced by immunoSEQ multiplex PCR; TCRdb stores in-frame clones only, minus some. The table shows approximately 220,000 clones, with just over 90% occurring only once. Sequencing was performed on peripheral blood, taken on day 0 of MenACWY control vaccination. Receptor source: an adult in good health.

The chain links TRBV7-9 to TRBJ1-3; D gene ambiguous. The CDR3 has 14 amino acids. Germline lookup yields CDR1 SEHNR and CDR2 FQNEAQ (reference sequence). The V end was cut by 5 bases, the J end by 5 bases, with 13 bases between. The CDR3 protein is CASSLTGLRNTIYF. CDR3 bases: TGTGCCAGCAGCCTTACTGGACTGCGAAACACCATATATTTT.

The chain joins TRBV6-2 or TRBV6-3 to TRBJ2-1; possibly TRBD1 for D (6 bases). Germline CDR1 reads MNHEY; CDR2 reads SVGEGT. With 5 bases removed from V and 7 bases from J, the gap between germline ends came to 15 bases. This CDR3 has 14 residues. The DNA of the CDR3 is TGTGCCAGCAGTCCGGTAGGGACACTAAATGAGCAGTTCTTC. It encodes CASSPVGTLNEQFF.

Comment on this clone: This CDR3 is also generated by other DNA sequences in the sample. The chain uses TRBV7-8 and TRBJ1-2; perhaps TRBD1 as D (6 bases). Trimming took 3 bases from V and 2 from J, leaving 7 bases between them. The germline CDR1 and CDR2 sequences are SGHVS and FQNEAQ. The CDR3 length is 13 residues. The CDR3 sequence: CASSLGGNYGYTF. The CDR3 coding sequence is TGTGCCAGCAGCTTGGGGGGCAACTATGGCTACACCTTC.

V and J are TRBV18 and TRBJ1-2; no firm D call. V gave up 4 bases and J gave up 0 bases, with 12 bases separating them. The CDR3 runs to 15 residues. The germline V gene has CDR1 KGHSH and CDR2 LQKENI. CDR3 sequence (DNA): TGTGCCAGCTCACGGAACTCTGGAGCTAACTATGGCTACACCTTC. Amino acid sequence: CASSRNSGANYGYTF.

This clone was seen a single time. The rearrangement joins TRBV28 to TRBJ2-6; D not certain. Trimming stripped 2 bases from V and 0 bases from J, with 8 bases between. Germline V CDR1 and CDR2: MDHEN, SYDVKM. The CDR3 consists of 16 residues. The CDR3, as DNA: TGTGCCAGCAGTTTAACTACAAGCTCTGGGGCCAACGTCCTGACTTTC. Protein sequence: CASSLTTSSGANVLTF.

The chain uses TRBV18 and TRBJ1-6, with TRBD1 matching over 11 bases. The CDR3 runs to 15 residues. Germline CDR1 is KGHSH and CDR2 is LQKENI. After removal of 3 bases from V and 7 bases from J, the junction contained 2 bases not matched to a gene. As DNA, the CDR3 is TGTGCCAGCTCACCGGGACAGGGGGGGAATTCACCCCTCCACTTT. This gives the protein CASSPGQGGNSPLHF.

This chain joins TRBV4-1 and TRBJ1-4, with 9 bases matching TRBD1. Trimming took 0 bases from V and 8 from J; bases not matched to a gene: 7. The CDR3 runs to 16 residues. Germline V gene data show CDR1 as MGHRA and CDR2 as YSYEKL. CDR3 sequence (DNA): TGCGCCAGCAGCCAAGATCGAGGGACAGGGTTGGAAAAACTGTTTTTT. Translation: CASSQDRGTGLEKLFF.

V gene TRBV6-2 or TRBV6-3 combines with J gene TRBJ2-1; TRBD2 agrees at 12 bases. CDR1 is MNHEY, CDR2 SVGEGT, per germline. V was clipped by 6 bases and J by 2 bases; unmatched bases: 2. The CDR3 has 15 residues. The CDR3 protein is CASRPSGGAYNEQFF. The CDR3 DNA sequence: TGTGCCAGCAGGCCTAGCGGGGGGGCCTACAATGAGCAGTTCTTC.

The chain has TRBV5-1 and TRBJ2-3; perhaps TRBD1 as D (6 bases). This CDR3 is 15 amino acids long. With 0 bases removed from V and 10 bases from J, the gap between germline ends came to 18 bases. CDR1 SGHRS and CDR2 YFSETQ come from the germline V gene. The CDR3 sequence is CASSLVATTGYPQYF. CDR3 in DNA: TGCGCCAGCAGCTTGGTCGCAACCACAGGGTATCCGCAGTATTTT.

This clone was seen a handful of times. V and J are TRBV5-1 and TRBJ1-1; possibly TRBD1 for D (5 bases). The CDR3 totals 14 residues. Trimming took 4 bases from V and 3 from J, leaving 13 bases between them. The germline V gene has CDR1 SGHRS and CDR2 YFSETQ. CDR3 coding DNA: TGCGCCAGCAGCGGGGACGGGTCGGACACTGAAGCTTTCTTT. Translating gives CASSGDGSDTEAFF.

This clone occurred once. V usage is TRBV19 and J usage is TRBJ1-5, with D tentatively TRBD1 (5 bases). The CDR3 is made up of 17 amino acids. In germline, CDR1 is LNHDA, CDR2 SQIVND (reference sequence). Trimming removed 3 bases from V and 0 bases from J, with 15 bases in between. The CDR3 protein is CASSIEGPHYSNQPQHF. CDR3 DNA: TGTGCCAGTAGTATTGAGGGACCTCATTATAGCAATCAGCCCCAGCATTTT. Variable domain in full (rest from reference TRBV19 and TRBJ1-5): DGGITQSPKYLFRKEGQNVTLSCEQNLNHDAMYWYRQDPGQGLRLIYYSQIVNDFQKGDIAEGYSVSREKKESFPLTVTSAQKNPTAFYLCASSIEGPHYSNQPQHFGDGTRLSIL.

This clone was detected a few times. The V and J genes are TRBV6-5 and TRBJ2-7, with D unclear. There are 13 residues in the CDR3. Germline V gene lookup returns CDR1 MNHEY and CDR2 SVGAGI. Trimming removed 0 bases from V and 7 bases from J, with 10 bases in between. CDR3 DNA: TGTGCCAGCAGTTACTCTGATCGCCTGGAGCAGTACTTC. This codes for CASSYSDRLEQYF.

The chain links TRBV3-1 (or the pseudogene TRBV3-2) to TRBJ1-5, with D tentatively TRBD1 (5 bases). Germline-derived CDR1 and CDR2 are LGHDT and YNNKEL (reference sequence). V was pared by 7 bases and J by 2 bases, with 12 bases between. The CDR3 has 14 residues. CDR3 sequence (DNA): TGTGCCAGCACCGTCGGGGCGCGCAATCAGCCCCAGCATTTT. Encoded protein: CASTVGARNQPQHF.

The DNA for the CDR3 is TGTGCCAGCTCACCACCGAGGACAGGGGAGATCGTTAGAACCGGGGAGCTGTTTTTT. Translating gives CASSPPRTGEIVRTGELFF. J is TRBJ2-2 and V is TRBV18, with 9 positions matching TRBD1. Germline trimming cut 0 bases from V and 5 bases from J; bases unmatched to any gene: 13. CDR1 KGHSH and CDR2 LQKENI come from the germline V gene. The CDR3 loop spans 19 amino acids.

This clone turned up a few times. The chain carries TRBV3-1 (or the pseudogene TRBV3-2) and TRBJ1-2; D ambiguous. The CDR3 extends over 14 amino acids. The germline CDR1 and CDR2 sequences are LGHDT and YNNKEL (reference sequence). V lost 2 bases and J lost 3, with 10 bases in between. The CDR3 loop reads CASSQSSGHYGYTF. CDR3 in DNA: TGTGCCAGCAGCCAAAGTTCAGGACACTATGGCTACACCTTC.

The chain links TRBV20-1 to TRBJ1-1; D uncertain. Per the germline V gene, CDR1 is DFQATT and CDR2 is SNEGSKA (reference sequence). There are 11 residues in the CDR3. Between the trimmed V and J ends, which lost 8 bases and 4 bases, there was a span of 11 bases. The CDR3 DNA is TGCAGTATCGGATGGGCCACTGAAGCTTTCTTT. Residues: CSIGWATEAFF.

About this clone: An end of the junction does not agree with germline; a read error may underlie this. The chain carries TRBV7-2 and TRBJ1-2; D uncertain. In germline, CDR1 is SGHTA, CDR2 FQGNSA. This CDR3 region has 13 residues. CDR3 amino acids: CASSLAQNYGYTF. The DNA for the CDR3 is TGTGCCAGCAGCCTAGCGCAGAACTATGGCTACACCTTC.

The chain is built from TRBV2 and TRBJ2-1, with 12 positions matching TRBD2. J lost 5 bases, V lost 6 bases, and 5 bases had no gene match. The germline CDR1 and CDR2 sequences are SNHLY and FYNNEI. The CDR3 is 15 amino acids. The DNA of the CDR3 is TGTGCCAGCAGACTGACTAGCGGGGGTCACAATGAGCAGTTCTTC. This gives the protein CASRLTSGGHNEQFF.

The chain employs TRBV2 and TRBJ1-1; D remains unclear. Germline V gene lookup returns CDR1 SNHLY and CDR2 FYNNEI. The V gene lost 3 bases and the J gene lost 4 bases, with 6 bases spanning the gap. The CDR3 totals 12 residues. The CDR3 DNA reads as TGTGCCAGCAGTGACGGAATCACTGAAGCTTTCTTT. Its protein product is CASSDGITEAFF.

CDR3 DNA sequence: TGTGCCAGCACCCCCGATCCCTCTGGAAACACCATATATTTT. Protein: CASTPDPSGNTIYF. The V gene is TRBV27, the J gene TRBJ1-3, with D uncertain. Looked up from germline, CDR1 is MNHEY and CDR2 is SMNVEV (reference sequence). Trimming removed 7 bases from V and 0 bases from J, with 10 bases in between. The CDR3 is 14 amino acids.

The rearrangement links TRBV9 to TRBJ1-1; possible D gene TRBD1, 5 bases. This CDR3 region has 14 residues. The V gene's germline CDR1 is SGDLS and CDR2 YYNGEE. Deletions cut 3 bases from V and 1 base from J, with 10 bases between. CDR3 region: CASSGPGWNTEAFF. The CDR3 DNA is TGTGCCAGCAGCGGCCCAGGGTGGAACACTGAAGCTTTCTTT.

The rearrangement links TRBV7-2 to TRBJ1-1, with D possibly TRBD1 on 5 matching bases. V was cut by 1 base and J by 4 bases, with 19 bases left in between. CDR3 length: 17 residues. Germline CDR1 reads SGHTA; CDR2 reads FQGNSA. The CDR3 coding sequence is TGTGCCAGCAGCTTAGACCCCCACCGGGGGGTCGGCACTGAAGCTTTCTTT. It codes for CASSLDPHRGVGTEAFF.

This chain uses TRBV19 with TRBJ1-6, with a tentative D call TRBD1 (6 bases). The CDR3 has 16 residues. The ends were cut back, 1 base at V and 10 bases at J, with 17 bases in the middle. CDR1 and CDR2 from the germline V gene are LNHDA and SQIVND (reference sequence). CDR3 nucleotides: TGTGCCAGTAGTATAGGTAACAGGGTAACGCGGTCACCCCTCCACTTT. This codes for CASSIGNRVTRSPLHF.

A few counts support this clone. The CDR3 DNA follows: TGTGCCAGCAGCTTGGGGACAGGGGTCGGCTACACCTTC. This codes for CASSLGTGVGYTF. V gene TRBV5-6 combines with J gene TRBJ1-2; 9 nucleotides agree with TRBD1. V lost 0 bases to trimming and J lost 8 bases; unmatched junction nucleotides: 2. The CDR3 has 13 residues. Per germline, CDR1 SGHDT and CDR2 YYEEEE.

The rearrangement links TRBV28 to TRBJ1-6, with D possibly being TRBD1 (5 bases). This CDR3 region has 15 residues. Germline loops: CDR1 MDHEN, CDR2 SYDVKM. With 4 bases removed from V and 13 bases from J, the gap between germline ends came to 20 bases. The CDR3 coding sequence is TGTGCCAGCAGTTCGTACCGACAGTCCCGGAGGCCCCTCCACTTT. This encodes CASSSYRQSRRPLHF.

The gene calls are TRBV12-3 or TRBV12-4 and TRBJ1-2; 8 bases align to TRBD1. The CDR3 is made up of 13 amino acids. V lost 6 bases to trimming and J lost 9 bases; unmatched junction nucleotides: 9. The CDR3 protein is CASSGGQGLSYTF. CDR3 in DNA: TGTGCCAGCAGCGGCGGACAGGGATTGAGCTACACCTTC.

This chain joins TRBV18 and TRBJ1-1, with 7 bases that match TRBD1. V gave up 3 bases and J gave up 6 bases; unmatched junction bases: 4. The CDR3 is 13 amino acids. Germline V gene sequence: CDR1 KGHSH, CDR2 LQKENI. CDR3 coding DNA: TGTGCCAGCTCACCTGACAGGGAGGCTGAAGCTTTCTTT. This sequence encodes CASSPDREAEAFF. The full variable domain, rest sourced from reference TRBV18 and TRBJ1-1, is NAGVMQNPRHLVRRRGQEARLRCSPMKGHSHVYWYRQLPEEGLKFMVYLQKENIIDESGMPKERFSAEFPKEGPSILRIQQVVRGDSAAYFCASSPDREAEAFFGQGTRLTVV.

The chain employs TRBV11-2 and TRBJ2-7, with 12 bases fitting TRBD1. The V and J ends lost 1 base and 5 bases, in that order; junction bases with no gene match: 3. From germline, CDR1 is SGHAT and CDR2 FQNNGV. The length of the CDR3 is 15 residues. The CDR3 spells CASSLGGTGGHEQYF. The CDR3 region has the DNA TGTGCCAGCAGCTTAGGAGGGACAGGGGGCCACGAGCAGTACTTC.